Listed below are T cell receptor beta chains from one sample, sequenced in a study of graft-versus-host responses after intestinal transplantation. Produced via immunoSEQ multiplex PCR; TCRdb's table is partial and in-frame only. The profile shows roughly 120,000 clones, just over 90% of them singletons. Antigens for these TCRs are unknown. The starting material was unstimulated CD4+ T cells sorted from spleen or lymph node cells, obtained before intestinal transplant. The receptor source for this set is a human donor who received an intestinal transplant. Each CDR3 is given with its conserved first and last residue. The order of the fields is V gene, D gene, J gene, clone size, CDR3 DNA, CDR3 protein. A D gene is named only where the DNA matches it firmly. Size is stated for part of the rows, as once, few or many counts, or as a class when the clone is expanded.

>TRBV5-1|.|TRBJ2-3|.
TGCGCCAGCAGCTTGGAACTCGCCATTGAGACGCAGTATTTT
CASSLELAIETQYF
>TRBV6-5|.|TRBJ1-6|.
TGTGCCAGCAGTTATTTGAATGCAGAATCCTCACCCCTCCACTTT
CASSYLNAESSPLHF
>TRBV7-2|TRBD2|TRBJ2-1|.
TGTGCCAGCAGCTCCCTAGCGGGGATCTACAATGAGCAGTTCTTC
CASSSLAGIYNEQFF
>TRBV28|.|TRBJ2-7|.
TGTGCCAGCAGTTTGGGTTGGAGCTCCTACGAGCAGTACTTC
CASSLGWSSYEQYF
>TRBV27|TRBD2|TRBJ2-7|.
TGTGCCAGCAGTTTATTCTCCCCCCTAGCGGGAGCCTACGAGCAGTACTTC
CASSLFSPLAGAYEQYF
>TRBV28|.|TRBJ1-4|.
TGTGCCAGCAGTTTTGGGGGCGCGATGAAACTGTTTTTT
CASSFGGAMKLFF
>TRBV9|TRBD1|TRBJ2-7|.
TGTGCCAGCAGCGTAGGTCCGGGACAGGGGTCACACGAGCAGTACTTC
CASSVGPGQGSHEQYF
>TRBV4-1|TRBD2|TRBJ2-2|.
TGCGCCAGCAGCCAGGCGACTAGCGGGGTTGCCGGGGAGCTGTTTTTT
CASSQATSGVAGELFF
>TRBV5-1|TRBD1|TRBJ2-5|.
TGCGCCAGCAGGCGACAGGGCGATTTCCAAGAGACCCAGTACTTC
CASRRQGDFQETQYF
>TRBV6-1|TRBD1|TRBJ2-7|.
TGTGCCAGCAGTAACAGGGGGAAGTCCTACGAGCAGTACTTC
CASSNRGKSYEQYF
>TRBV7-8|.|TRBJ2-7|once
TGTGCCAGCAGCTTAGGGGGGGACAGCTCCTACGAGCAGTACTTC
CASSLGGDSSYEQYF
>TRBV11-2|.|TRBJ2-3|.
TGTGCCAGCAGCGTTAGCGGTACCTACACAGATACGCAGTATTTT
CASSVSGTYTDTQYF
>TRBV2|.|TRBJ2-1|.
TGTGCCAGCAGTGAATTCTCTGTGACAGTCCTCAATGAGCAGTTCTTC
CASSEFSVTVLNEQFF
>TRBV2|TRBD2|TRBJ2-5|.
TGTGCCAGCAGAGGACTAGCGGGAGGGAAACAAGAGACCCAGTACTTC
CASRGLAGGKQETQYF
>TRBV19|TRBD2|TRBJ2-3|.
TGTGCCAGTAACGGCGGGAGTGTGGGAGATACGCAGTATTTT
CASNGGSVGDTQYF
>TRBV5-1|.|TRBJ1-2|.
TGCGCCAGCAGCTTGGATCGGGGTAACTATGGCTACACCTTC
CASSLDRGNYGYTF
>TRBV6-6|.|TRBJ1-1|.
TGTGCCCTGGCCTCTCCGAACACTGAAGCTTTCTTT
CALASPNTEAFF
>TRBV29-1|TRBD2|TRBJ2-3|.
TGCAGCGTTGAAGAATCAATGGCTAGCGGGTACACAGATACGCAGTATTTT
CSVEESMASGYTDTQYF
>TRBV21-1|.|TRBJ2-7|.
TGTGCCAGCAGCAAACGGGGGTGGGACAGGGGGCTACCCTACTCCTACGAGCAGTACTTC
CASSKRGWDRGLPYSYEQYF
>TRBV14|TRBD1|TRBJ1-6|few
TGTGCCAGCAGCCCGGGACAGTCCCCTTGGGCCCTCCACTTT
CASSPGQSPWALHF
>TRBV2|.|TRBJ2-7|.
TGTGCCAGCAGTGAACGGACATACTACGAGCAGTACTTC
CASSERTYYEQYF
>TRBV6-5|.|TRBJ1-1|.
TGTGCCAGCAGCCTCTCGTCTGACACTGAAGCTTTCTTT
CASSLSSDTEAFF
>TRBV19|TRBD1|TRBJ1-5|.
TGTGCCAGTACCCAGGGACAGGGTGGTCAGCCCCAGCATTTT
CASTQGQGGQPQHF
>TRBV7-8|TRBD1|TRBJ1-2|.
TGTGCCAGCAGCTTAGCGGACAGGAACTATGGCTACACCTTC
CASSLADRNYGYTF
>TRBV6-1|.|TRBJ1-1|.
TGTGCCAGCAGTGTTATGAACACTGAAGCTTTCTTT
CASSVMNTEAFF
>TRBV4-1|TRBD2|TRBJ2-2|.
TGCGCCAGCAGCCAAGACCCGGGGGGTTACACCGGGGAGCTGTTTTTT
CASSQDPGGYTGELFF
>TRBV28|TRBD1|TRBJ1-4|.
TGTGCCAGCAGTTTTCTAACAGGGGGAAATGAAAAACTGTTTTTT
CASSFLTGGNEKLFF
>TRBV20-1|.|TRBJ2-7|once
TGCAGTGCTAGGGACTCCCACGAGCAGTACTTC
CSARDSHEQYF
>TRBV2|.|TRBJ1-5|.
TGTGCCAGCAGTGAAGCGGGGAGATATAGCAATCAGCCCCAGCATTTT
CASSEAGRYSNQPQHF
>TRBV7-8|TRBD1|TRBJ1-3|once
TGTGCCAGCAGCTGGGACAGGACCTCTGGAAACACCATATATTTT
CASSWDRTSGNTIYF
>TRBV28|.|TRBJ1-1|.
TGTGCCAGCAGCCAGACATCAGGCGCCCGGAACACTGAAGCTTTCTTT
CASSQTSGARNTEAFF
>TRBV27|TRBD1|TRBJ2-7|.
TGTGCCAGCAGTCCGACAGGGCCGGCCTACGAGCAGTACTTC
CASSPTGPAYEQYF
>TRBV29-1|.|TRBJ1-4|.
TGCAGCGTTGTACTAGGAACTAGTGAAAAACTGTTTTTT
CSVVLGTSEKLFF